This T cell receptor (beta chain) was documented in a study of blood T cell repertoires in COVID-19 (dated by TCRdb to the early 2020s). A note on the overall study: Collaborator samples came from the United States, Italy and Spain and covered acute and convalescent phases of COVID-19. Subjects who had been exposed to COVID-19, were actively infected with it, or had recovered from it provided the deeply sampled blood TCRbeta repertoires that made up the dataset. The repertoires were made available in a free public database intended to serve as a resource for research on the immune response to SARS-CoV-2. The material from the prospective study consisted of cDNA or gDNA derived from T cells, B-cell-depleted T cells, or PBMCs. Samples were obtained from the ongoing ImmuneRACE study (first 160 participants) and from about 1,300 subjects provided by 6 global collaborators. The sample metadata nearly always contained a de-identified subject ID, COVID-19 status, age in years and sex. HLA class I and class II types, where available, came from metadata supplied by the sample provider rather than from assay-based typing.

Each collaborating institution followed its own protocols to collect whole blood in K2EDTA tubes. For TCRbeta analysis, collaborator samples were shipped as frozen whole blood, as isolated PBMCs, or as DNA extracted from either sample type. Details on this clone: The clone's antigen remains unknown. The record has no base qualities; no much larger clone is one base away.

On the study overall, not on this receptor specifically: How much clinical and demographic metadata was included differed by source and by participant, and the metadata was provided uncurated.

TCRbeta CDR3 regions were amplified from genomic DNA by means of the immunoSEQ Assay, a bias-controlled multiplex PCR. Regarding the original processing steps: Nucleated cell counts per sample were estimated from amplification of reference gene primers within the assay. To quantify the absolute abundance of each unique TCRbeta CDR3 rearrangement, sequence reads were collapsed and filtered. For each sample, productive Simpson clonality was calculated as the square root of Simpson's diversity index over productive rearrangements. Held by TCRdb, this immuneACCESS table contains in-frame sequences only and omits some clones. Under half of the omission traces to an unresolved V gene where checked; the cause of the rest is unknown. The V and J calls and clone size come from that table; D and trimming were worked out from the DNA. The sample data list 210,000 or so clones, and around 83% of these were observed just once. The top ten clonotypes cover roughly 2.8% of the sample.

Counted from cysteine to phenylalanine, this CDR3 has 17 amino acids. The CDR3 DNA has 51 bases and is translated from base 1. In the germline V gene, CDR1 corresponds to ENHRY and CDR2 to SYGVKD. The junction carries 18 bases between V and J, which are trimmed by 2 bases and 4 bases respectively. This clonotype was obtained from a man aged 50-59 years with active or convalescent COVID-19. The sequenced sample consisted of peripheral blood. Recombination linked TRBV10-3 to TRBJ1-5; the D segment could be TRBD1, given 5 matching bases. The CDR3 corresponds to CAISEEPGTDKNQPQHF. The DNA reads TGTGCCATCAGTGAGGAACCCGGGACTGACAAAAATCAGCCCCAGCATTTT.